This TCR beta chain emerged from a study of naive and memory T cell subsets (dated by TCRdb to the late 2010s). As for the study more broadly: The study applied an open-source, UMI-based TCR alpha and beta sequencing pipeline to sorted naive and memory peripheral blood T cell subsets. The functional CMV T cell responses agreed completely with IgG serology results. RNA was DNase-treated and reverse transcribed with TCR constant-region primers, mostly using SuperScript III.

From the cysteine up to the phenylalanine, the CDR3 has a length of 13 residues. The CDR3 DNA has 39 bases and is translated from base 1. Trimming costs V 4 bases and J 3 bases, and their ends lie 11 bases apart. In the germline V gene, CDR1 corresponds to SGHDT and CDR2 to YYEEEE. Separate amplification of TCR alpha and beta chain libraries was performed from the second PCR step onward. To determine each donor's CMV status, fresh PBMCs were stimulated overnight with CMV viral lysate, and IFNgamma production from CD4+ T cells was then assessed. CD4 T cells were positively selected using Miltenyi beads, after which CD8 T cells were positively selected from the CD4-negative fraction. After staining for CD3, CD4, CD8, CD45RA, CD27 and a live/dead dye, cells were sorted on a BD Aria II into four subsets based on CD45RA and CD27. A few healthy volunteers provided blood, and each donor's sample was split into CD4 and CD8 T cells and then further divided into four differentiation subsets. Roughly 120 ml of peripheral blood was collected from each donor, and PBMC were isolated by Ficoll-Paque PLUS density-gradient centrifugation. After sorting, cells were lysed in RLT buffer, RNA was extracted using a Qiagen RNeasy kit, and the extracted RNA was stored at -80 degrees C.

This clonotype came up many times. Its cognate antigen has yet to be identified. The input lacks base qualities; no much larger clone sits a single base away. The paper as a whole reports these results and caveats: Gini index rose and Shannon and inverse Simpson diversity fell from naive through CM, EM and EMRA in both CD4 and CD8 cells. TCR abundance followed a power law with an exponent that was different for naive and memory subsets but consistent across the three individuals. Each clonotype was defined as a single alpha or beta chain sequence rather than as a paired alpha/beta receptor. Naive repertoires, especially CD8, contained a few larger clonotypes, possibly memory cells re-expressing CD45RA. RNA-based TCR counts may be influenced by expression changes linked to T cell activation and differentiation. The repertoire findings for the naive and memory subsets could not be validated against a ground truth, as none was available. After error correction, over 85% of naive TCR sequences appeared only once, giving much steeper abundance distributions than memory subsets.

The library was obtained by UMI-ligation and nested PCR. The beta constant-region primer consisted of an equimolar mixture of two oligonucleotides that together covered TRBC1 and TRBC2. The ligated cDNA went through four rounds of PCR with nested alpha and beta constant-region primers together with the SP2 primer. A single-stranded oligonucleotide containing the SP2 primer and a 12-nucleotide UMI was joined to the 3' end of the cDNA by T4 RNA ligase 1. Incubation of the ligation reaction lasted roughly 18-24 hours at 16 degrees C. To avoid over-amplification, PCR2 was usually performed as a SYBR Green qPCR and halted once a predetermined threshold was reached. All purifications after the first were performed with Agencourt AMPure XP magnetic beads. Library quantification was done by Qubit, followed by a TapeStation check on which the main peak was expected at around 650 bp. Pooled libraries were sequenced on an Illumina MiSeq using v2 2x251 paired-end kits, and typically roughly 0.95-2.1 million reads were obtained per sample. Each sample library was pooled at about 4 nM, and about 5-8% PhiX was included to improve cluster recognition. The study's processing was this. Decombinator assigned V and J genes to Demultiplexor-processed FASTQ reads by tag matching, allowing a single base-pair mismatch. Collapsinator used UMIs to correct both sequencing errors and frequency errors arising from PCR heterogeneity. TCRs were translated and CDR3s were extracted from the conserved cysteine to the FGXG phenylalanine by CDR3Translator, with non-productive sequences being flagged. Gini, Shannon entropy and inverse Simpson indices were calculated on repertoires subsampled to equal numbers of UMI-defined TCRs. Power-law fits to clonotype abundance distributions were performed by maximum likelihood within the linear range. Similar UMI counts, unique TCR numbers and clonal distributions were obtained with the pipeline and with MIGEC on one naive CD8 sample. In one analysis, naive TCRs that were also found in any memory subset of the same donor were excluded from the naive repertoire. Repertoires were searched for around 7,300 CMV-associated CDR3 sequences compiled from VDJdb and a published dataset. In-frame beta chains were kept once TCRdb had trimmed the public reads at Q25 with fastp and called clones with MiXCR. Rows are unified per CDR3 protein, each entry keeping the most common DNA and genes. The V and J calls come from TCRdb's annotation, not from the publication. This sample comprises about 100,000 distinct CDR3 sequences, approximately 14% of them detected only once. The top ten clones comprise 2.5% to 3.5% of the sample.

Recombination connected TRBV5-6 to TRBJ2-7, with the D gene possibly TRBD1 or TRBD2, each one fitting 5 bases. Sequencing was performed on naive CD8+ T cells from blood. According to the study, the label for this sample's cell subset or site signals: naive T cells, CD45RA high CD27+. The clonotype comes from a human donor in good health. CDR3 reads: CASSLHGGYEQYF. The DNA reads TGTGCCAGCAGCCTCCATGGGGGCTACGAGCAGTACTTC.